This T cell receptor (beta chain) was sequenced in a study of shared clonotypes between healthy human individuals. Across the whole study: Two women and a few men aged 18 to 49 made up the donors. Every donor yielded three CD4 naive, three CD4 memory, two CD8 naive and one CD8 memory plate.

V lost 2 bases, J lost 3 bases, and 8 bases lay in between. Looked up from germline, CDR1 is SNHLY and CDR2 is FYNNEI. This CDR3 has 13 amino acids. Replicate PCRs from sorted subsets contained roughly 200 ng DNA, which is roughly 30,000 T cell genomes. Measured with immunoSEQ multiplex PCR; TCRdb has only the in-frame clones, and not every one. The data hold hundreds of thousands of clones, with 98% observed a single time. Naive-designated CD8 cells lacked CD45RO, were positively enriched for CCR7, and omitted terminally differentiated effector memory CD45RA+ cells. The V gene is TRBV2, the J gene TRBJ2-7; D not resolved. Sequencing was carried out using naive CD8+ T cells sorted from blood. This clonotype was sampled from a man aged 25-45 years in good health. The CDR3 reads CASSESPDYEQYF. The CDR3 DNA follows: TGTGCCAGCAGTGAAAGTCCAGACTACGAGCAGTACTTC. The complete variable domain, with remaining parts taken from reference TRBV2 and TRBJ2-7, reads EPEVTQTPSHQVTQMGQEVILRCVPISNHLYFYWYRQILGQKVEFLVSFYNNEISEKSEIFDDQFSVERPDGSNFTLKIRSTKLEDSAMYFCASSESPDYEQYFGPGTRLTVT.